The rows below give T cell receptor beta chains drawn from one sample of a study of Ad26.COV2.S vaccination and SARS-CoV-2 variants. Sequencing used immunoSEQ multiplex PCR; TCRdb keeps in-frame clones, though not all of them. This table holds a few hundred thousand clones, 92% found once. Sequencing used peripheral blood, obtained in a trial of Ad26.COV2.S vaccine versus placebo. The receptors were gathered from a person between 18 and 65 years old who received the Ad26.COV2.S COVID-19 vaccine or a placebo. Both conserved end residues are part of each CDR3. Expanded clones get a size class; other rows say once, few or many, or leave the size out.

CDR3 protein: CASSPIAGQTYEQYF
clone size: -
J gene: TRBJ2-7
V gene: TRBV7-2

CDR3 protein: CASSQETGTGSEKLFF
clone size: -
J gene: TRBJ1-4
V gene: TRBV4-3

CDR3 protein: CASSGVGQHSVTGELFF
clone size: -
J gene: TRBJ2-2
V gene: TRBV9

CDR3 protein: CASSETGFTEAFF
clone size: -
J gene: TRBJ1-1
V gene: TRBV6-1

CDR3 protein: CASSLGPPGPGLGNTIYF
clone size: -
J gene: TRBJ1-3
V gene: TRBV7-2

CDR3 protein: CASSLWTGEDGYTF
clone size: -
J gene: TRBJ1-2
V gene: TRBV28

CDR3 protein: CASSPPGGINTGELFF
clone size: -
J gene: TRBJ2-2
V gene: TRBV5-4

CDR3 protein: CAWRKRGKAGELFF
clone size: -
J gene: TRBJ2-2
V gene: TRBV30

CDR3 protein: CASSTGLAGGQHEQYF
clone size: -
J gene: TRBJ2-7
V gene: TRBV5-1

CDR3 protein: CATSVAGGTDTQYF
clone size: -
J gene: TRBJ2-3
V gene: TRBV24-1

CDR3 protein: CAPDRARTAFF
clone size: -
J gene: TRBJ1-1
V gene: TRBV2

CDR3 protein: CASSLMLRGRNTEAFF
clone size: -
J gene: TRBJ1-1
V gene: TRBV5-6

CDR3 protein: CASRQTEVGEQFF
clone size: -
J gene: TRBJ2-1
V gene: TRBV12-3/TRBV12-4

CDR3 protein: CASRGTGGRSDEKLFF
clone size: once
J gene: TRBJ1-4
V gene: TRBV5-1

CDR3 protein: CASSTTGGRYQPQHF
clone size: once
J gene: TRBJ1-5
V gene: TRBV6-5

CDR3 protein: CASSSPGLAGGLMGGELFF
clone size: -
J gene: TRBJ2-2
V gene: TRBV7-2

CDR3 protein: CASSPLGTDYNEQFF
clone size: -
J gene: TRBJ2-1
V gene: TRBV18

CDR3 protein: CASSAQRSYEQYF
clone size: -
J gene: TRBJ2-7
V gene: TRBV2

CDR3 protein: CASSEEGPLGGYTF
clone size: -
J gene: TRBJ1-2
V gene: TRBV2

CDR3 protein: CASSSPGLAGGYNEQFF
clone size: -
J gene: TRBJ2-1
V gene: TRBV3-1/TRBV3-2

CDR3 protein: CASSLAGTASGNTIYF
clone size: -
J gene: TRBJ1-3
V gene: TRBV5-4

CDR3 protein: CASSPRTGNSGNTIYF
clone size: -
J gene: TRBJ1-3
V gene: TRBV9

CDR3 protein: CAIRGGGGNQPQHF
clone size: once
J gene: TRBJ1-5
V gene: TRBV10-3

CDR3 protein: CASRLVTEGVMTEAFF
clone size: -
J gene: TRBJ1-1
V gene: TRBV12-2

CDR3 protein: CASSPPGTGEEETQYF
clone size: -
J gene: TRBJ2-5
V gene: TRBV27

CDR3 protein: CASRTGVIFGLAGVGNEQFF
clone size: -
J gene: TRBJ2-1
V gene: TRBV2

CDR3 protein: CASSYSRGDQPQHF
clone size: once
J gene: TRBJ1-5
V gene: TRBV6-2/TRBV6-3

CDR3 protein: CASSLARGAGETQYF
clone size: -
J gene: TRBJ2-5
V gene: TRBV7-2

CDR3 protein: CASSLLAPGGWTEAFF
clone size: -
J gene: TRBJ1-1
V gene: TRBV28

CDR3 protein: CASSSGQDQETQYF
clone size: -
J gene: TRBJ2-5
V gene: TRBV7-9

CDR3 protein: CASSEAGQGIYGYTF
clone size: -
J gene: TRBJ1-2
V gene: TRBV2

CDR3 protein: CASSQYRGPDTEAFF
clone size: -
J gene: TRBJ1-1
V gene: TRBV6-5

CDR3 protein: CASSLARTGTGAYEQYF
clone size: -
J gene: TRBJ2-7
V gene: TRBV7-2

CDR3 protein: CASSLRDGGNSPLHF
clone size: -
J gene: TRBJ1-6
V gene: TRBV7-8

CDR3 protein: CASSLERQGLGTEAFF
clone size: -
J gene: TRBJ1-1
V gene: TRBV7-8

CDR3 protein: CASSIAAGGYGEAFF
clone size: -
J gene: TRBJ1-1
V gene: TRBV19

CDR3 protein: CASRLIERTSSYNEQFF
clone size: -
J gene: TRBJ2-1
V gene: TRBV12-2

CDR3 protein: CAISDLDRDSSQPQHF
clone size: -
J gene: TRBJ1-5
V gene: TRBV10-3